The rows below give T cell receptor beta chains drawn from one sample of a study of memory CD4+ T cells and cytomegalovirus serostatus. Clones were read by immunoSEQ multiplex PCR, and TCRdb kept only the in-frame ones, dropping some. The data contain under 70,000 clones, about 81% of them singletons. The sequencing input was memory CD4+ T cells from blood. The origin of the receptors is an adult in good health and CMV-seronegative. Both conserved end residues are part of each CDR3. Each record gives: D gene, V gene, clone size, J gene, CDR3 DNA, CDR3 protein. D genes are given only for firm matches. The size entry is marked missing in some rows and otherwise reads once, few, many or a size class.

.	TRBV11-3	few	TRBJ2-5	TGTGCCAGCAGCTTGCGTCAGGCACCGAAGACCCAGTACTTC	CASSLRQAPKTQYF
.	TRBV25-1	once	TRBJ1-6	TGTGCCAGCAGTGCAATCGACAGGCAACGCTCACCCCTCCACTTT	CASSAIDRQRSPLHF
TRBD1	TRBV15	.	TRBJ2-7	TGTGCCACCAGCAGAGATTGGCCGGGACAGGGCTCCGAGCAGTACTTC	CATSRDWPGQGSEQYF
TRBD1	TRBV7-2	.	TRBJ1-1	TGTGCCAGCAGCTTAGTAGCAGGGGGCTTTGATTTCTTT	CASSLVAGGFDFF
.	TRBV9	.	TRBJ2-1	TGTGCCAGCAGCGTATTGGGAGAAAACAATGAGCAGTTCTTC	CASSVLGENNEQFF
.	TRBV7-9	.	TRBJ1-3	TGTGCCAGCAGCAGAGGCGGGGGCAACTCTGGAAACACCATATATTTT	CASSRGGGNSGNTIYF
TRBD2	TRBV5-1	once	TRBJ2-2	TGCGCCAGCAGCTTGGAGCTAGCGGGAGGGAACACCGGGGAGCTGTTTTTT	CASSLELAGGNTGELFF
.	TRBV27	few	TRBJ1-1	TGTGCCAGCAGTCTGGGGAGACAAGGGGCCGTGGGGGCTTTCTTT	CASSLGRQGAVGAFF
TRBD1	TRBV7-2	.	TRBJ1-1	TGCGCCAGCAGCTTAGGAGGGACAGGTGGCACTGAAGCTTTCTTT	CASSLGGTGGTEAFF
.	TRBV5-1	.	TRBJ2-1	TGCGCCAGCAGCTTGGCCGGCAGGGGGGGATACAATGAGCAGTTCTTC	CASSLAGRGGYNEQFF
.	TRBV7-9	.	TRBJ2-5	TGTGCCAGCAGCTTAGGGGGGACCATATCCGCGGAGACCCAGTACTTC	CASSLGGTISAETQYF
TRBD1	TRBV29-1	.	TRBJ1-1	TGCAGCGTTTCAGGACAGGGGCCGCTAGCTTTCTTT	CSVSGQGPLAFF
TRBD1	TRBV2	once	TRBJ2-7	TGTGCCAGCAGGGACCGGGACAGGGTGACCTACGAGCAGTACTTC	CASRDRDRVTYEQYF
.	TRBV6-5	.	TRBJ1-6	TGTGCCAGCAGTTCCCAGGGGAATAATTCACCCCTCCACTTT	CASSSQGNNSPLHF
TRBD2	TRBV19	.	TRBJ2-3	TGTGCCAGTACCTCGACTAGCGCATCCACAGATACGCAGTATTTT	CASTSTSASTDTQYF
.	TRBV9	.	TRBJ2-1	TGTGCCAGCAGCGTAGGCCCGATCTACAATGAGCAGTTCTTC	CASSVGPIYNEQFF
.	TRBV19	.	TRBJ1-5	TGTGCCAGCACTTATGGGGCGGCCCGAGGTCAGCCCCAGCATTTT	CASTYGAARGQPQHF
.	TRBV5-1	.	TRBJ1-2	TGCGCCAGCAGCCTGGCCCAGGGTGGCTATGGCTACACCTTC	CASSLAQGGYGYTF
TRBD1	TRBV7-2	.	TRBJ2-7	TGTGCCAGCAGCACCGGGACAGGGGGCTCCTACGAGCAGTACTTC	CASSTGTGGSYEQYF
.	TRBV11-2	.	TRBJ2-7	TGTGCCAGCAGCTTAAATAGGGACACCTACTACGAGCAGTACTTC	CASSLNRDTYYEQYF
.	TRBV6-1	.	TRBJ1-1	TGTGCCAGCAGTCAAACTGACAACACTGAAGCTTTCTTT	CASSQTDNTEAFF
.	TRBV9	.	TRBJ2-3	TGTGCCAGCAGCAGGGTTGCAGATACGCAGTATTTT	CASSRVADTQYF
.	TRBV16	.	TRBJ1-1	TGTGCCAGCAGCCTACAGCTCATGAACACTGAAGCTTTCTTT	CASSLQLMNTEAFF
.	TRBV6-1	.	TRBJ1-5	TGTGCCAGCAGTGAAGCGCTTCGGGGACGGATCAATCAGCCCCAGCATTTT	CASSEALRGRINQPQHF
TRBD2	TRBV19	.	TRBJ2-4	TGTGCCAGTAGTATAGGATGGGGGCGGGAGGGCCGATTGGGGGCCAAAAACATTCAGTACTTC	CASSIGWGREGRLGAKNIQYF
.	TRBV14	few	TRBJ1-1	TGTGCCAGCAGCCGAAATGCGGACACTGAAGCTTTCTTT	CASSRNADTEAFF
.	TRBV7-2	.	TRBJ2-3	TGTGCCAGCAGCCTGGGTCCCTCTAGCACAGATACGCAGTATTTT	CASSLGPSSTDTQYF